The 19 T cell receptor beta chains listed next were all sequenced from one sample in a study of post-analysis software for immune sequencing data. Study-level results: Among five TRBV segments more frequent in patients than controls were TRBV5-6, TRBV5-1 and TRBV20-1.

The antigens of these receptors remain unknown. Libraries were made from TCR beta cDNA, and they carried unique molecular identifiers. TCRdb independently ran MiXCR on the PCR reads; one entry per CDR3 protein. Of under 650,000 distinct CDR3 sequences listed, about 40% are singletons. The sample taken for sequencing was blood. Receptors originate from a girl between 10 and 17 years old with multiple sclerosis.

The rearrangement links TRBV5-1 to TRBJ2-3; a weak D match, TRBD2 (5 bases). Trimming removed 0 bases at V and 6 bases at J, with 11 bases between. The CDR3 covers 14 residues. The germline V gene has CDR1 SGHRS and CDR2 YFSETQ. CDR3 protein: CASSLATAGDTQYF. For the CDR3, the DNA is TGCGCCAGCAGCTTGGCAACGGCGGGCGATACGCAGTATTTT. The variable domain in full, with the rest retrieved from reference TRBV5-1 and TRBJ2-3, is KAGVTQTPRYLIKTRGQQVTLSCSPISGHRSVSWYQQTPGQGLQFLFEYFSETQRNKGNFPGRFSGRQFSNSRSEMNVSTLELGDSALYLCASSLATAGDTQYFGPGTRLTVL.

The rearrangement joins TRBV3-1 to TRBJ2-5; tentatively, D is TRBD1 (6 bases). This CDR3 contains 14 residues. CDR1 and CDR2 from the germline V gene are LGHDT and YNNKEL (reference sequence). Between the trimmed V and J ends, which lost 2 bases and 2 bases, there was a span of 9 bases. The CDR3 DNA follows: TGTGCCAGCAGCCAACCGGGACAACAAGAGACCCAGTACTTC. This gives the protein CASSQPGQQETQYF.

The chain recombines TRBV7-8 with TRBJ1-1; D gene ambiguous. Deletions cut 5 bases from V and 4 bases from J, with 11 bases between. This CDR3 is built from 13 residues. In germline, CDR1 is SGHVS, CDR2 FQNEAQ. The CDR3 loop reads CASSPPGITEAFF. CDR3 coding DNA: TGTGCCAGCAGCCCCCCGGGGATCACTGAAGCTTTCTTT.

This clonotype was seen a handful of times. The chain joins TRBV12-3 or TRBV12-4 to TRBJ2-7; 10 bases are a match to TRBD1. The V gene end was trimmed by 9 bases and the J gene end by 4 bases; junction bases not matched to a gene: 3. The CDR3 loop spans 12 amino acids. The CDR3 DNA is TGTGCCAGTGGACAGGGGGTTTACGAGCAGTACTTC. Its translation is CASGQGVYEQYF.

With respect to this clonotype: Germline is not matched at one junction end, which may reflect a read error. The CDR3 sequence: CASSKARVNTVAFF. CDR3 DNA: TGTGCCAGCAGCAAGGCCAGGGTCAACACTGTAGCTTTCTTT. The chain combines TRBV12-3 or TRBV12-4 with TRBJ1-1; D perhaps matches TRBD1 (5 bases). This CDR3 region has 14 residues.

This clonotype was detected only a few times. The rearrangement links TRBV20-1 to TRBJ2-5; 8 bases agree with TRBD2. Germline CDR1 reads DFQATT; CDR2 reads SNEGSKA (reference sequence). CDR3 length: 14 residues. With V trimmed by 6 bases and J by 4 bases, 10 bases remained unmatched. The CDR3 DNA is TGCAGTGCCCTCATGCGGGGGGCCGGAGAGACCCAGTACTTC. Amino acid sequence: CSALMRGAGETQYF.

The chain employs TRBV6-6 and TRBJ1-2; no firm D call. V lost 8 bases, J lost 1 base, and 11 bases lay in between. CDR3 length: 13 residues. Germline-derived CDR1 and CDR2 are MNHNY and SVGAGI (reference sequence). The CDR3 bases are TGTGCCAGCTACCGCCGGGATAACTATGGCTACACCTTC. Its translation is CASYRRDNYGYTF.

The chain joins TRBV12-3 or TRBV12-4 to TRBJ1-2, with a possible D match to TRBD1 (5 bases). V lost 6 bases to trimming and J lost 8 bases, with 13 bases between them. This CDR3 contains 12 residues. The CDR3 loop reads CASSYRRYGYTF. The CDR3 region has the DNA TGTGCCAGCAGCTACAGGAGATACGGCTACACCTTC.

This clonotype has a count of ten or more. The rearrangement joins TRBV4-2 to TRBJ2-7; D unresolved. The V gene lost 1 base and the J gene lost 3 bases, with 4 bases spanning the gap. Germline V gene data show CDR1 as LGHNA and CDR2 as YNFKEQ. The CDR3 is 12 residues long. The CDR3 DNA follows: TGTGCCAGCAGCCAAGGACTCTACGAGCAGTACTTC. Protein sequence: CASSQGLYEQYF.

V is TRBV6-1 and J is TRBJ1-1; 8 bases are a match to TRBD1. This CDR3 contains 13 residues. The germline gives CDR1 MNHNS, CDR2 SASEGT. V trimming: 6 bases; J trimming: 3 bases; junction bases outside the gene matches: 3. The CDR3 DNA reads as TGTGCCAGCAGGGCGACAGGGGACACTGAAGCTTTCTTT. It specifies CASRATGDTEAFF.

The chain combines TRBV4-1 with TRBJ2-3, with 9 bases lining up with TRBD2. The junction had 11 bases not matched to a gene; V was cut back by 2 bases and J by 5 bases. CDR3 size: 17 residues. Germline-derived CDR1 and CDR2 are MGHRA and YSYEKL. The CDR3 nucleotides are TGCGCCAGCAGCCAATTGACTAGCGGAAGGGAGGGAGATACGCAGTATTTT. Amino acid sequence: CASSQLTSGREGDTQYF.

The CDR3 nucleotides read TGTGCCAGCAGCTTAGGCCATGGACGGAGGAACACTGAAGCTTTCTTT. Translation gives CASSLGHGRRNTEAFF. This chain links TRBV13 with TRBJ1-1, with D hard to call. V lost 0 bases, J lost 1 base, and 12 bases lay in between. CDR1 PRHDT and CDR2 FYEKMQ come from the germline V gene (reference sequence). CDR3 length: 16 amino acids.

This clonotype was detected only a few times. The CDR3 nucleotides are TGTGCCAGCAGCTTTGCCTCGTTTACGCAGTATTTT. This sequence encodes CASSFASFTQYF. This chain uses TRBV7-2 with TRBJ2-3; D unresolved. Trimming left V 3 bases short and J 8 bases short, with 9 bases between. CDR1 is SGHTA and CDR2 is FQGNSA in the germline V gene. The CDR3 has 12 residues.

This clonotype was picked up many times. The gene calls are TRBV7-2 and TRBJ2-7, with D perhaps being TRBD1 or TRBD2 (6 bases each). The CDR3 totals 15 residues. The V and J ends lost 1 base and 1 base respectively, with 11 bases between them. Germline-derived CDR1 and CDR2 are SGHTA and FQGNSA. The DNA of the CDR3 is TGTGCCAGCAGCTTAGAAGGGGGGCATTCCTACGAGCAGTACTTC. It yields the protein CASSLEGGHSYEQYF.

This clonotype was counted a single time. CDR3 nucleotide sequence: TGCAGTGCTAGCTTCGCGGGGCATTTCAATGAGCAGTTCTTC. It is translated as CSASFAGHFNEQFF. The chain uses TRBV20-1 and TRBJ2-1; D perhaps matches TRBD2 (6 bases). Germline CDR1 reads DFQATT; CDR2 reads SNEGSKA (reference sequence). V was trimmed by 3 bases and J by 6 bases, leaving 15 bases between them. The CDR3 length is 14 residues.

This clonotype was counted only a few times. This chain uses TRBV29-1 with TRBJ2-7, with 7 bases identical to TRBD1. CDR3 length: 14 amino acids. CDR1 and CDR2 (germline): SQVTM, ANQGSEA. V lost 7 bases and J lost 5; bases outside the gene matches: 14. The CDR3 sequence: CSASGTVLSDEQYF. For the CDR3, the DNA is TGCAGCGCGTCCGGGACAGTTCTTTCCGACGAGCAGTACTTC.

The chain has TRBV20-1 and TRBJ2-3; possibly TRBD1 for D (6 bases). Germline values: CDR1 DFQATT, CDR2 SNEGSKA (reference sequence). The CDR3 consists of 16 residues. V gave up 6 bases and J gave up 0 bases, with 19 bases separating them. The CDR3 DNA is TGCAGTGCCCACTCGTCCTGGGACAAGAGCACAGATACGCAGTATTTT. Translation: CSAHSSWDKSTDTQYF.

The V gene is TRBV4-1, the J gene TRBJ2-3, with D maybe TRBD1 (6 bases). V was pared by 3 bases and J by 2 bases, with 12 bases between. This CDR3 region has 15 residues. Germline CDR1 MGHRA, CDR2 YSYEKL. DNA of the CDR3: TGCGCCAGCAGCCACGATGGACAGTCCACAGATACGCAGTATTTT. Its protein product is CASSHDGQSTDTQYF.

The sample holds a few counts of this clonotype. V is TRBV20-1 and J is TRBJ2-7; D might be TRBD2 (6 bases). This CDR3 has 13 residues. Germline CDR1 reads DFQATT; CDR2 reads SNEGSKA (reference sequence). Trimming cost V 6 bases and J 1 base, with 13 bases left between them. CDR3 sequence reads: CSAIPGGSYEQYF. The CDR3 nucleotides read TGCAGTGCCATCCCCGGGGGTTCCTACGAGCAGTACTTC.